The rows below give T cell receptor beta chains drawn from one sample of a study of T cell changes during pregnancy in multiple sclerosis. Sequenced by immunoSEQ multiplex PCR; TCRdb stores in-frame clones only, minus some. The top ten hold roughly 10% of the sample, which has several thousand clones, 87% seen once. This sample comprised CD8+ T cells from peripheral blood mononuclear cells, obtained in the first trimester of pregnancy. Every receptor here comes from a female donor in good health, enrolled as a control in a pregnancy study. The conserved cysteine and the conserved F or W are not part of the CDR3 here.

TRBV28	ASSLSGASYGYT
TRBV4-1	ASSSRGYNEQF
TRBV2	ASVRSREENTGELF
TRBV7-9	ASSLGVLNTEAF
TRBV11-2	ASSPQEHPY
TRBV7-9	ASSLGPDINNEQF
TRBV12-5	ASGRRTGIYSPLH
TRBV19	ASSIGTTINEQF
TRBV6-1	ASSGRGQQETQY
TRBV19	ASSITGGAYEQY
TRBV27	ASHKAGGGYNEQF
TRBV6-5	ASSYGGSDTDTQY